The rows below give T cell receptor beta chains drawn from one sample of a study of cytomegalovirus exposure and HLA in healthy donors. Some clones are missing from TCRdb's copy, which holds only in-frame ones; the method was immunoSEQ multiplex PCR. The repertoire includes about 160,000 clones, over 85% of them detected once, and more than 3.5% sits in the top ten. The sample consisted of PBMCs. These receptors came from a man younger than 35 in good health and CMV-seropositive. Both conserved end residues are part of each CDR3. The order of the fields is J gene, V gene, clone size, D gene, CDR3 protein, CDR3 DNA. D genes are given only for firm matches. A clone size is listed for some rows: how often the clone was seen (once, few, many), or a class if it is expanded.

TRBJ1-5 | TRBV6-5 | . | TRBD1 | CASSSGTGFQPQHF | TGTGCCAGCAGCTCCGGGACAGGGTTTCAGCCCCAGCATTTT
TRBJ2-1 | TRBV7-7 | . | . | CASSSFGINDNEQFF | TGTGCTAGCAGCTCTTTCGGGATTAACGACAATGAGCAGTTCTTC
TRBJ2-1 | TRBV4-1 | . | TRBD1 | CASSQYPGQARGNEQFF | TGCGCCAGCAGCCAATACCCCGGACAGGCGAGAGGCAATGAGCAGTTCTTC
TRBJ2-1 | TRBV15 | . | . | CATSRPRRVDNEQFF | TGTGCCACCAGCAGACCCCGGAGGGTAGACAATGAGCAGTTCTTC
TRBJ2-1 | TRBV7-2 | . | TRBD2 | CASSPLGLAELYNEQFF | TGTGCCAGCAGCCCGTTGGGACTAGCCGAGCTCTACAATGAGCAGTTCTTC
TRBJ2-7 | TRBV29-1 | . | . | CSVEEQGDEQYF | TGCAGCGTTGAGGAACAGGGTGACGAGCAGTACTTC
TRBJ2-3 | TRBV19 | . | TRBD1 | CASRRRGQGTDTQYF | TGTGCCAGTAGACGCCGTGGACAGGGCACAGATACGCAGTATTTT
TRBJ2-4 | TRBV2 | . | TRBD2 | CASSPSGTIAKNIQYF | TGTGCCAGCAGTCCTAGCGGTACCATAGCCAAAAACATTCAGTACTTC
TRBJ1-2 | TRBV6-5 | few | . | CASSNPQGNGYTF | TGTGCCAGCAGTAACCCCCAGGGGAATGGCTACACCTTC
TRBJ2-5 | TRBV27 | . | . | CASGWGDAQKGTQYF | TGTGCCAGCGGATGGGGGGACGCTCAAAAAGGGACCCAGTACTTC
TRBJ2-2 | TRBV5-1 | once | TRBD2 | CASSLFLAVNTGELFF | TGCGCCAGCAGCTTATTCCTAGCGGTTAACACCGGGGAGCTGTTTTTT
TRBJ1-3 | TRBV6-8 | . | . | CASSYSDSLSRSGNTIYF | TGTGCCAGCAGTTACTCCGACAGTTTGAGTCGCTCTGGAAACACCATATATTTT
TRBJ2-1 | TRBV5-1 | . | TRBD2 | CASSSLAGGLNEQFF | TGCGCCAGCAGTTCCCTAGCGGGAGGGCTCAATGAGCAGTTCTTC
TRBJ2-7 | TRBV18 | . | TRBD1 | CASSVGQGVAYEQYF | TGTGCCAGCTCCGTAGGACAGGGGGTAGCCTACGAGCAGTACTTC
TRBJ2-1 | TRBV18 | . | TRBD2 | CASSGTRDHNEQFF | TGTGCCAGCTCTGGGACTAGGGACCACAATGAGCAGTTCTTC